This T cell receptor (beta chain) was captured in a study of T cells in Graves' hyperthyroidism and ophthalmopathy. This CDR3 has 12 amino acids. Germline lookup yields CDR1 SGHKS and CDR2 YYEKEE (reference sequence). Notes on the study in general: Also found in blood were most expanded thyroid clonotypes above 0.001. Ophthalmopathy cases were set apart from stable hyperthyroidism by a 13 V-J model.

Authors of the study amplified TCR beta CDR3 regions from RNA transcripts. The TCR CDR3 was amplified in a first-round RT-PCR using the HTBI primer set. One entry per CDR3 protein results from TCRdb running MiXCR on the multiplex PCR reads. The sample has 45,000 to 55,000 distinct CDR3 sequences, 54% seen once. This clonotype occurred once. Its antigen remains unknown. The germline gene is not matched at one end of the junction; a read error may be the cause. The source of this sequence is a young man with Graves' hyperthyroidism. The sequenced material came from peripheral blood or thyroid tissue (not recorded which). V gene TRBV5-5 combines with J gene TRBJ2-7; no clear D gene. CDR3 DNA sequence: TGCACCAGCAGCTTGGGCGGTAGCGAGCAGTACTTC. Protein product: CTSSLGGSEQYF.